This T cell receptor beta chain was captured in a study of OX40 agonist ivuxolimab in advanced cancers. The study in broad terms: Ivuxolimab, which targeted the costimulatory receptor OX40 (CD134), was an agonistic, fully human IgG2 monoclonal antibody. Intravenous ivuxolimab was administered to patients every 2 weeks at six dose levels: 0.01, 0.1, 0.3, 1.5, 3 and 10 mg/kg. Of the approximately 53 patients in dose escalation, around 19 had hepatocellular carcinoma, roughly 15 had melanoma, 9 had renal cell carcinoma and 9 had head and neck cancer. In the dose-escalation cohort, 82.7% of patients were male, and the mean age was around 60 years with a range of about 20 to 80. Prior anti-PD-1, anti-PD-L1 or anti-CTLA-4 therapy was permitted, and checkpoint inhibitors had been received by more than 35% of dose-escalation patients. Three dose-escalation patients achieved partial responses, one with hepatocellular carcinoma and two with cutaneous melanoma. The purpose of peripheral TCRbeta sequencing was to test whether ivuxolimab changed TCR sequence diversity and led to clonal T-cell expansion. The monotherapy dose-escalation portion (N ≈ 55 patients) of the phase I ivuxolimab trial is reported in the paper. Results and caveats for the whole study, not just this receptor: At doses from 0.1 to 3.0 mg/kg, clonal expansion was seen in both CD4+ and CD8+ blood T cells between baseline and week 6. In the 0.1-3.0 mg/kg groups, partial responders were among the patients with the lowest normalized peripheral clonal expansion, particularly in CD8+ T cells. Low levels of normalized T-cell clonal expansion were also seen in some nonresponding patients. After ivuxolimab, more expanded clones were found on average in CD8+ T cells than in CD4+ T cells. The antigen specificity of the peripheral T cells that underwent clonal expansion was not determined.

CDR3 length: 16 amino acids, cysteine to phenylalanine. The DNA shown is the 48-base CDR3, in frame from base 1. CDR1 and CDR2 are read off the germline V gene as SGHRS and YFSETQ. V lost 4 bases and J lost 4 bases, and the count of bases not matched to a germline gene is 6. Patients with autoimmune disease history or receiving systemic immunosuppression were excluded from the trial. Peripheral blood for TCR sequencing was collected from all dose cohorts at baseline, on cycle 4 day 1, and on cycle 7 day 1. The samples were taken from a phase I, first-in-human, multicenter, open-label dose-escalation trial of ivuxolimab. Adults with locally advanced or metastatic melanoma, renal cell carcinoma, hepatocellular carcinoma or head and neck squamous cell carcinoma were enrolled in the trial. Before TCR sequencing, CD4+ T cells and CD8+ T cells from peripheral blood were sorted into separate populations.

For sequencing of the TCRbeta CDR3 region, genomic DNA was extracted from the sorted cells. The immunoSEQ Assay was used to sequence the TCRbeta CDR3 regions. In its TCRdb copy, this immuneACCESS table keeps in-frame sequences only and misses some clones. Where compared with another copy, unresolved V genes explain less than half of these, and the others have no known cause. The sample data list 50,000 or so clones, and 86% of these were observed just once. The ten biggest clones cover less than 7% of the sample. This clone was seen once. Its antigen has not been determined. No much larger clone is present one base from it, and per-base qualities are unavailable.

Specimen: CD4+ or CD8+ T cells sorted from blood, collected in a trial of the OX40 agonist ivuxolimab. The clonotype was recovered from an adult with an advanced solid tumor such as melanoma, head and neck, liver or kidney cancer. The V and J segments used are TRBV5-1 and TRBJ2-2; TRBD2 aligns with 11 central bases. The CDR3 reads CASSPIGTSGTGELFF. The DNA sequence reads TGCGCCAGCAGCCCTATAGGGACTAGCGGCACCGGGGAGCTGTTTTTT.